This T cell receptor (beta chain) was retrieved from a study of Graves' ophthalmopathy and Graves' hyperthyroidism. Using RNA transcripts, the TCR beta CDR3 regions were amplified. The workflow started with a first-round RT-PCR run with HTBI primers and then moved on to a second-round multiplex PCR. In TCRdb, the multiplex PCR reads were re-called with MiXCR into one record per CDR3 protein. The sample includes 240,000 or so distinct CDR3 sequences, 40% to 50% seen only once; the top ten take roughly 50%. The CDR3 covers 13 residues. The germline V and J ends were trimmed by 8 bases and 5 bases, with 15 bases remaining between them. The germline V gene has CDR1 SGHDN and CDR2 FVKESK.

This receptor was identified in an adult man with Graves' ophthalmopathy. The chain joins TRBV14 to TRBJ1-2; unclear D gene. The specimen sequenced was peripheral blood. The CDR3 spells CASSPNHWYGYTF. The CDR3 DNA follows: TGTGCCAGCTCTCCTAATCACTGGTATGGCTACACCTTC.